This entry describes one TCR beta chain. Its antigen remains undetermined. No clone much larger than this one lies a single base away; base qualities are absent. These data come from a study of blood T cell repertoires in COVID-19 (dated by TCRdb to 2019 to 2021). In the study overall: Collaborator samples came from the United States, Italy and Spain and covered acute and convalescent phases of COVID-19. The material from the prospective study consisted of cDNA or gDNA derived from T cells, B-cell-depleted T cells, or PBMCs. Deeply sampled blood TCRbeta repertoires from subjects exposed to, actively infected with, or recovered from COVID-19 were included in the dataset. The repertoires were released in a freely available public database intended as a resource for research on the immune response to SARS-CoV-2. Samples came from the ongoing ImmuneRACE study (first 160 participants) plus 1,254 subjects from 6 global collaborators. A de-identified subject ID, COVID-19 status, age in years and sex were almost always included in the sample metadata. Where HLA class I and class II types were available, the types were taken from metadata supplied by the sample provider, not from assay-based typing.

Based on the germline V gene, the CDR1 and CDR2 sequences are SNHLY and FYNNEI. V is pruned by 4 bases and J by 2 bases, leaving 5 bases of the junction without a gene match. There are 16 amino acids in the CDR3, from cysteine to phenylalanine inclusive. The CDR3 DNA has 48 bases and is translated from base 1. TCRbeta CDR3 regions were amplified from genomic DNA using the immunoSEQ Assay, a bias-controlled multiplex PCR. The paper's data handling went like this. The number of nucleated cells in each sample was estimated from the amplification of reference gene primers within the assay. Sequence reads were collapsed and filtered to measure the absolute abundance of every unique TCRbeta CDR3 rearrangement. For each sample, productive Simpson clonality was calculated as the square root of Simpson's diversity index across productive rearrangements. Entries here come from immuneACCESS through TCRdb and include only in-frame sequences with V and J called. Some clones fail to appear in such tables; in the studies checked, an unresolved V gene covers under half of the shortfall, and the cause of the remainder is unknown. The DNA gave D and trimming, while V, J and clone size come from that table. For this sample there are a few hundred thousand clones; 90% appear just once. Approximately 15% of the sample rests with the top ten.

Participants in the prospective study were enrolled through a virtual design, were aged about 18 to 100 years, and lived in roughly 25 United States geographic areas. Cohort assignment in the prospective study relied on participant-reported clinical history from a screening survey and a study questionnaire. Exposed participants had been in contact with someone with a PCR-confirmed or clinician-diagnosed COVID-19 case within 2 weeks of study entry. Mobile phlebotomists in the prospective study collected whole blood, serum and a nasopharyngeal or oropharyngeal swab from every participant. Additional blood draws and questionnaires over an approximately two-month period could optionally be provided by prospective study participants. Before DNA extraction, prospective study blood samples were shipped either frozen or at room temperature. Study-wide conclusions, independent of this receptor: Clinical and demographic metadata were provided uncurated, with the amount varying by source and participant.

In this chain, TRBV2 is recombined with TRBJ2-3, and TRBD2 aligns with 11 junction nucleotides. The sequencing sample was made of PBMCs or T cells enriched from blood (not recorded which). The clonotype was recovered from a man younger than 45 who had been exposed to COVID-19. The DNA is as follows: TGTGCCAGCAGTGTTTCTAGCGGGGGGATCACAGATACGCAGTATTTT. Its protein reads: CASSVSSGGITDTQYF.